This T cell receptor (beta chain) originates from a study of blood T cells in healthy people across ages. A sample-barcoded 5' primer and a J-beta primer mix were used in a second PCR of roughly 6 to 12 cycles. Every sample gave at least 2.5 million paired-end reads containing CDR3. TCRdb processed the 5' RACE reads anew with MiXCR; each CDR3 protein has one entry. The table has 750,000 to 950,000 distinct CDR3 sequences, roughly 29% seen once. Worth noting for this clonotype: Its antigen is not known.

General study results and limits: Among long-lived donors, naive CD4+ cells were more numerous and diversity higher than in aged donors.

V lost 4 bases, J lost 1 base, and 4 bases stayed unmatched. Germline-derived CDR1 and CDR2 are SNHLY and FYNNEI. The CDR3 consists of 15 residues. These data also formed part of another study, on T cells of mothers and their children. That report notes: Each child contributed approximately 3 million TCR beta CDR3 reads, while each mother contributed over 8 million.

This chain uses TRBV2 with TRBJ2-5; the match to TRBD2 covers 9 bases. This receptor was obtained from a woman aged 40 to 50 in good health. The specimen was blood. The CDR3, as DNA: TGTGCCAGCAGTGTTAATAGCGGGGGCCAAGAGACCCAGTACTTC. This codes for CASSVNSGGQETQYF.